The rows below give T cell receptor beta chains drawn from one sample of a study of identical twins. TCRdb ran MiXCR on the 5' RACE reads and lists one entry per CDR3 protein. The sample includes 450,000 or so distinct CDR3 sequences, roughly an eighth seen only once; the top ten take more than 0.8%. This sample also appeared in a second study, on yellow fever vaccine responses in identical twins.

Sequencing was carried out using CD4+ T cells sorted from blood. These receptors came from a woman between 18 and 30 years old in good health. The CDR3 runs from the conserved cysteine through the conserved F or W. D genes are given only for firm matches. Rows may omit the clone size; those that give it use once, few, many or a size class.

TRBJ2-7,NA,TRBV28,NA,TGTGCCAGCAGTTCACAGAGAACCCTCTCCTACGAGCAGTACTTC,CASSSQRTLSYEQYF
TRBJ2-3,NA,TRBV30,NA,TGTGCCTGTATACAGGTTTCGCAGTATTTT,CACIQVSQYF
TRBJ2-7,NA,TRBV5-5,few,TGTGCCAGCAGCTTGGGGTTGGGGTTTGCCTACGAGCAGTACTTC,CASSLGLGFAYEQYF
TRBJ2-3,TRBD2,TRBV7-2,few,TGTGCCAGCAGTTTTAGCGGGAGTGTCACAGATACGCAGTATTTT,CASSFSGSVTDTQYF
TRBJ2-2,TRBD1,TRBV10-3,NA,TGTGCCATCAGTGGAGGGACAGGGTCGACCGGGGAGCTGTTTTTT,CAISGGTGSTGELFF
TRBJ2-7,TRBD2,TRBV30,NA,TGTGCCTGGACCCATAGCGGGAAAGGTTCCTACGAGCAGTACTTC,CAWTHSGKGSYEQYF
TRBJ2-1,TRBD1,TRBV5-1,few,TGCGCCAGCAGCTTGGCCCGACAGGGCGAGCAGTTCTTC,CASSLARQGEQFF
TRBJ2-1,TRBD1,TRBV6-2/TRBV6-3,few,TGTGCCAGCTCATACAGGGGGCCAAATGAGTACAATGAGCAGTTCTTC,CASSYRGPNEYNEQFF
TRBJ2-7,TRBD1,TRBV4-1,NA,TGCGCCAGCAGCCAAGATACCGCAGGGGGTTCCTACGAGCAGTACTTC,CASSQDTAGGSYEQYF
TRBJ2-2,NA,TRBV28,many,TGTGCCAGCAGGCAGATGAGGGAAACCGGGGAGCTGTTTTTT,CASRQMRETGELFF
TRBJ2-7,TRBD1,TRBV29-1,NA,TGCAGCGCCCGGACAGGGGTCGAGCAGTACTTC,CSARTGVEQYF
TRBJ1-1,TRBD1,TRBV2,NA,TGTGCCAGCAGTGATCCTAACAGGGGCACTGAAGCTTTCTTT,CASSDPNRGTEAFF
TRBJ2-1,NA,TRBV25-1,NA,TGTGCCAGCAGTGAATCACTCCTATACAATGAGCAGTTCTTC,CASSESLLYNEQFF
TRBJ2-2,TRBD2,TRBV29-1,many,TGCAGCGTCGAATTGGGACTAGGAAACACCGGGGAGCTGTTTTTT,CSVELGLGNTGELFF
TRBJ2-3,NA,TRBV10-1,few,TGCGCCAGCAGTGAAGGCGTTCCGGGCACAGATACGCAGTATTTT,CASSEGVPGTDTQYF
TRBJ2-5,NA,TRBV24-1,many,TGTGCCACCAGTGATTTGCCTACAGGGATCCGAGAGACCCAGTACTTC,CATSDLPTGIRETQYF
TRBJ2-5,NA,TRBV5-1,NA,TGCGCCAGCAGCTTGGAGGGCCGGACTCAGGTGGAGACCCAGTACTTC,CASSLEGRTQVETQYF
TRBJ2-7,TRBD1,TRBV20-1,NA,TGCAGTGCTAGACCCACAGGGGCCCACGAGCAGTACTTC,CSARPTGAHEQYF
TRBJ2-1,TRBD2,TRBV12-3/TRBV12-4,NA,TGTGCCAGCAGTTTTAGCGGGACCTCCGGCAATGAGCAGTTCTTC,CASSFSGTSGNEQFF
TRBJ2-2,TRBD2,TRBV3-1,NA,TGTGCCAGCAGCCAAGGACCGGGAGGAACCGGGGAGCTGTTTTTT,CASSQGPGGTGELFF
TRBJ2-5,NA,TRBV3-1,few,TGTGCCAGCAGCTACCGGGATCACGGCAATCAAGAGACCCAGTACTTC,CASSYRDHGNQETQYF
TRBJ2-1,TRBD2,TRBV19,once,TGTGCCAGTAGTATATACATTTCAGCGGGAGGGTCTTACAATGAGCAGTTCTTC,CASSIYISAGGSYNEQFF
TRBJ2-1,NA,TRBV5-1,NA,TGCGCCAGCAGCTTGGCGGCAGGGCCCAATGAGCAGTTCTTC,CASSLAAGPNEQFF
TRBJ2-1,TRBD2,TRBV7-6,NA,TGTGCCAGCAGCTCGCGACTAGCGGGGGGCAACTACAATGAGCAGTTCTTC,CASSSRLAGGNYNEQFF
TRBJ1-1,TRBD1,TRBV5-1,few,TGCGCCAGCAGCTTGCTATCCCGGACAGGGGGGGGTTCCTCTGAAGCTTTCTTT,CASSLLSRTGGGSSEAFF
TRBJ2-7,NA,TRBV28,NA,TGTGCCACCAAGTCCATCTACGAGCAGTACTTC,CATKSIYEQYF
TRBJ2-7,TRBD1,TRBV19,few,TGTGCCAGTAGTATTTCGGGACAGGGGGCCTACGAGCAGTACTTC,CASSISGQGAYEQYF
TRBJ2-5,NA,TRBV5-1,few,TGCGCCAGCAGCTTGGGGCAGGAGCAAGAGACCCAGTACTTC,CASSLGQEQETQYF
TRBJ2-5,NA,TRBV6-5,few,TGTGCCAGCAGTTATACTCCGGACAAGAGGGAGACCCAGTACTTC,CASSYTPDKRETQYF
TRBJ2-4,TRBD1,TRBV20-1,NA,TGCAGTGCTAGAAGACAGGGCGGCTCAGCCAAAAACATTCAGTACTTC,CSARRQGGSAKNIQYF
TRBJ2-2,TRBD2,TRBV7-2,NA,TGTGCCAGCAGCTTAGCCCATCGAAGACTAGCGGGAGAGACGAACACCGGGGAGCTGTTTTTT,CASSLAHRRLAGETNTGELFF